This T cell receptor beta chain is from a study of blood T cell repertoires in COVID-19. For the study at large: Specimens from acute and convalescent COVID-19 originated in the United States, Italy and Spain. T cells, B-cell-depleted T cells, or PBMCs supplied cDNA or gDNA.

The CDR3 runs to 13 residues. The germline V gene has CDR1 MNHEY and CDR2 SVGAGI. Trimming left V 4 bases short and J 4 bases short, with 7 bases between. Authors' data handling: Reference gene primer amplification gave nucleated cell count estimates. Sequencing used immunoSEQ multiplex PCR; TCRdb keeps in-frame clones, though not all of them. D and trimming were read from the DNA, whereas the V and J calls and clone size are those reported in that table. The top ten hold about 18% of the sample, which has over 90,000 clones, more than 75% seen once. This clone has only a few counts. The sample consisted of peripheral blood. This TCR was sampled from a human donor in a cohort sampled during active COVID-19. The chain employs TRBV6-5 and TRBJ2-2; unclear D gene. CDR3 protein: CASSFPGTGELFF. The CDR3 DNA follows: TGTGCCAGCAGTTTTCCGGGCACCGGGGAGCTGTTTTTT.